This TCR beta chain was captured by sequencing in a study of TIL therapy for anti-PD-1-resistant metastatic lung cancer. Background on the study: Median tumor PD-L1 proportion score was roughly 5.5%.

This sample's time point: pre-treatment sample, taken before nivolumab and TIL therapy. The immunoSEQ assay was v3. Here immunoSEQ multiplex PCR was the method, and the copy in TCRdb shows in-frame clones only, minus some. The repertoire holds approximately 22,000 clones, with 70% to 85% as singletons. The V gene lost 6 bases and the J gene lost 10 bases, with 16 bases spanning the gap. The V gene's germline CDR1 is ENHRY and CDR2 SYGVKD. The CDR3 length is 13 residues. This rearrangement joins TRBV10-3 to TRBJ2-1; no reliable D call. The sequencing here drew on blood, taken at baseline. This TCR came from a person aged 25-85 years with non-small cell lung cancer. CDR3 nucleotide sequence: TGTGCCATCAGCGAGGACGGAATCGGGGAGCAGTTCTTC. This codes for CAISEDGIGEQFF.